This T cell receptor (beta chain) comes out of a study of Graves' ophthalmopathy and Graves' hyperthyroidism. CDR1 and CDR2 from the germline V gene are SQVTM and ANQGSEA. The CDR3 has 15 amino acids. V was clipped by 7 bases and J by 3 bases, with 22 bases between them. RNA transcripts were the source from which TCR beta CDR3 regions were amplified. A first-round RT-PCR used HTBI primers, followed by a second-round multiplex PCR. TCRdb analysed the multiplex PCR reads with MiXCR anew, one entry per CDR3 protein. This sample has approximately 1.2 million distinct CDR3 sequences, with 35% to 45% found just once. Included hyperthyroidism patients were aged 18 to 65 and newly diagnosed (under 2 months' duration). Study observations and caveats: Blood also contained most of the expanded thyroid clonotypes above 0.001 frequency.

The table lists this clonotype with many counts. Its antigen is unknown. Sequencing was done on a sample of peripheral blood or thyroid tissue (not recorded which). The receptor was isolated from an adult man with Graves' hyperthyroidism. This chain joins TRBV29-1 and TRBJ2-7; no reliable D call. CDR3 sequence reads: CSATVEVLGDYEQYF. The CDR3 DNA is TGCAGCGCTACCGTCGAGGTCTTGGGTGACTACGAGCAGTACTTC.